These T cell receptor beta chains were read from a single sample in a study of T cell repertoires in cytomegalovirus infection. TCRdb called the reads again in MiXCR, with one record for every CDR3 protein. In the table there are approximately 250,000 distinct CDR3 sequences, 6% to 8% of which are singletons. Source material: PBMCs. These receptors originate from a human donor in good health (CMV status not recorded). Some clones in this sample may be carry-over from other donors' samples. Each CDR3 is given with its conserved first and last residue. Each record gives: clone size, V gene, J gene, D gene, CDR3 protein, CDR3 DNA. D genes are given only for firm matches. Only part of the rows carry a size: once, few, many, or a class if the clone is expanded.

many	TRBV20-1	TRBJ1-2	TRBD1	CSATPGQGFYGYTF	TGCAGTGCTACACCGGGACAGGGGTTCTATGGCTACACCTTC
many	TRBV6-2/TRBV6-3	TRBJ2-1	-	CASSYSIRGDSYNEQFF	TGTGCCAGCAGTTACTCGATCCGCGGAGATTCCTACAATGAGCAGTTCTTC
many	TRBV20-1	TRBJ1-5	-	CSARDVTDSYSNQPQHF	TGCAGTGCTAGAGATGTGACCGACAGTTATAGCAATCAGCCCCAGCATTTT
many	TRBV11-2	TRBJ2-2	-	CASSLDEVAGELFF	TGTGCCAGCAGCTTAGATGAGGTCGCCGGGGAGCTGTTTTTT
many	TRBV19	TRBJ2-2	-	CASSSYRGQGTSGELFF	TGTGCCAGTAGTAGCTACCGCGGACAGGGGACTAGCGGGGAGCTGTTTTTT
-	TRBV9	TRBJ2-5	-	CASSVEGSQETQYF	TGTGCCAGCAGCGTAGAGGGCAGCCAAGAGACCCAGTACTTC
many	TRBV20-1	TRBJ2-7	TRBD2	CSARSIAGDPYEQYF	TGCAGTGCTAGAAGTATAGCGGGGGACCCCTACGAGCAGTACTTC
many	TRBV28	TRBJ1-4	-	CASSSLERNEKLFF	TGTGCCAGCAGTTCGCTTGAGCGTAATGAAAAACTGTTTTTT
many	TRBV6-2/TRBV6-3	TRBJ2-7	TRBD2	CASRFGGAINEQYF	TGTGCCAGCAGATTCGGGGGGGCTATCAACGAGCAGTACTTC
many	TRBV7-2	TRBJ1-6	-	CASSLANGPLHF	TGTGCCAGCAGCTTGGCGAATGGACCCCTCCACTTT
many	TRBV29-1	TRBJ2-5	TRBD2	CSTTPGLAPSGTQYF	TGCAGCACTACCCCGGGACTAGCCCCGTCCGGGACCCAGTACTTC
few	TRBV9	TRBJ1-5	TRBD1	CANSLQGIGQPQHF	TGTGCCAACAGCCTACAGGGGATAGGTCAGCCCCAGCATTTT
many	TRBV7-2	TRBJ2-5	-	CASSLVSGSETQYF	TGTGCCAGCAGCTTAGTGTCAGGGTCCGAGACCCAGTACTTC
-	TRBV20-1	TRBJ2-7	-	CSARVPGTHYEQYF	TGCAGTGCTAGGGTCCCCGGGACACACTACGAGCAGTACTTC
-	TRBV6-6	TRBJ1-1	-	CASSYLGSGTEAFF	TGTGCCAGCAGTTACCTGGGTTCGGGAACTGAAGCTTTCTTT
many	TRBV12-3/TRBV12-4	TRBJ1-2	TRBD1	CASSPGQGNYGYTF	TGTGCCAGCAGCCCGGGACAGGGCAACTATGGCTACACCTTC